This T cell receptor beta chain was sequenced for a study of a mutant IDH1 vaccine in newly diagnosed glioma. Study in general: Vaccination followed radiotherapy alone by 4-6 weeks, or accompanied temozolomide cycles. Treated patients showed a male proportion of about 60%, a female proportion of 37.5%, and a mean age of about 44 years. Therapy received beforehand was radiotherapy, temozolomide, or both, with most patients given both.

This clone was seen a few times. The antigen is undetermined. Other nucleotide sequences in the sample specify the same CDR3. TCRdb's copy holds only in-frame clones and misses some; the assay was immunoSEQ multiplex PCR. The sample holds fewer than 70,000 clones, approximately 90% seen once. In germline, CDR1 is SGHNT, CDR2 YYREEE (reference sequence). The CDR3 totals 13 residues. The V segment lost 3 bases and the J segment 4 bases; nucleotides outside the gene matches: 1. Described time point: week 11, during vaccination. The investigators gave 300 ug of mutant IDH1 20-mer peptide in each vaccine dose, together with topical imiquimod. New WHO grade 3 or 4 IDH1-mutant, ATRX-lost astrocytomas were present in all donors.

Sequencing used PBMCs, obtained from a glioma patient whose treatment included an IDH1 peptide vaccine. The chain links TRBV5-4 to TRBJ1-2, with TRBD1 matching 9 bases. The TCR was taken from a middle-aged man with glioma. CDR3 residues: CASSSDRGYGYTF. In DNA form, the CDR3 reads TGTGCCAGCAGCTCGGACAGGGGCTATGGCTACACCTTC. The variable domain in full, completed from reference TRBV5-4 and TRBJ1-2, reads ETGVTQSPTHLIKTRGQQVTLRCSSQSGHNTVSWYQQALGQGPQFIFQYYREEENGRGNFPPRFSGLQFPNYSSELNVNALELDDSALYLCASSSDRGYGYTFGSGTRLTVV.